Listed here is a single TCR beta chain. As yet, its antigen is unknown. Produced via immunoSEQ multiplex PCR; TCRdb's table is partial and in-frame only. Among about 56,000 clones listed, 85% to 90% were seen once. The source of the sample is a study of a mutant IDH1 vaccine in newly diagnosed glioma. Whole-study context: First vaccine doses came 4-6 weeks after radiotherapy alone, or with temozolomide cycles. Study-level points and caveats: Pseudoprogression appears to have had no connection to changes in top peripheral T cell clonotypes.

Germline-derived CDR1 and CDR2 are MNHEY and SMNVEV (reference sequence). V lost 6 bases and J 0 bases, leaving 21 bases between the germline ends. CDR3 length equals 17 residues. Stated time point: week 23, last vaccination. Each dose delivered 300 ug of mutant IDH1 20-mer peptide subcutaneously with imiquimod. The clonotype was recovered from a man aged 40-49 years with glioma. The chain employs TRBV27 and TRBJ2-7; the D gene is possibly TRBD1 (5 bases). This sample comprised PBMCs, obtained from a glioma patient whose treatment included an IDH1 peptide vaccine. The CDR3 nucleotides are TGTGCCAGCAGCTACCCGACAGACAAGCCCCCCTCCTACGAGCAGTACTTC. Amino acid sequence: CASSYPTDKPPSYEQYF.